This T cell receptor beta chain was sequenced in a study of T-cell memory formation after mild COVID-19. MiXCR, run by TCRdb on the 5' RACE reads, gives a single entry per CDR3 protein. The sample yields 140,000 or so distinct CDR3 sequences, approximately 21% seen once. The CDR3 totals 12 residues. Deletions cut 4 bases from V and 5 bases from J, with 9 bases between. The germline V gene has CDR1 SGHDT and CDR2 YYEEEE. This clonotype showed up just a few times. The chain recombines TRBV5-6 with TRBJ2-5; D is unclear. The sequence was obtained from an adult woman who had mild COVID-19 (a few samples of this study predate the infection). Cell type and time point are not known. The specimen was PBMCs or a T cell subset sorted from them (not recorded which). The chain's CDR3 is CASSGNRETQYF. Here the CDR3 DNA reads TGTGCCAGCAGCGGGAACCGGGAGACCCAGTACTTC.